One and the same sample provided the 13 T cell receptor beta chains below, sequenced in a study of blood T cell repertoires in COVID-19. The data were produced by immunoSEQ multiplex PCR, yet TCRdb's version contains in-frame clones alone and is incomplete. The sample has 60,000 to 80,000 clones, 70% to 90% seen once; the top ten hold around 6%. Sequencing was performed on peripheral blood. The receptor set was obtained from a woman in her seventies with acute or convalescent COVID-19.

This clone has just one count. The chain couples TRBV7-8 to TRBJ1-1, with TRBD1 identical over 8 bases. CDR1 and CDR2 (germline): SGHVS, FQNEAQ. The CDR3 runs 15 residues. The V segment lost 5 bases and the J segment 1 base; nucleotides outside the gene matches: 6. CDR3 nucleotides: TGTGCCAGCAGCCCGGGACAGGCTCCGAACACTGAAGCTTTCTTT. Translating it yields CASSPGQAPNTEAFF.

The gene calls are TRBV19 and TRBJ1-2; D is uncertain. Trimming left V 3 bases short and J 2 bases short, with 7 bases between. This CDR3 region has 13 residues. The germline V gene encodes CDR1 LNHDA and CDR2 SQIVND (reference sequence). DNA for the CDR3: TGTGCCAGTAGTATCGACAAAAACTATGGCTACACCTTC. Protein sequence: CASSIDKNYGYTF.

The rearrangement uses TRBV5-1 and TRBJ2-2, with a weak D call TRBD1 (5 bases). Per the germline V gene, CDR1 is SGHRS and CDR2 is YFSETQ. CDR3 length: 14 amino acids. V lost 4 bases and J 6 bases, leaving 13 bases between the germline ends. CDR3 loop: CASSDLQGAGELFF. CDR3 DNA: TGCGCCAGCAGCGATCTGCAGGGTGCCGGGGAGCTGTTTTTT. Together with reference TRBV5-1 and TRBJ2-2, the CDR3 gives the full variable domain: KAGVTQTPRYLIKTRGQQVTLSCSPISGHRSVSWYQQTPGQGLQFLFEYFSETQRNKGNFPGRFSGRQFSNSRSEMNVSTLELGDSALYLCASSDLQGAGELFFGEGSRLTVL.

The J gene is TRBJ2-1, the V gene TRBV24-1, with 14 bases aligning to TRBD2. Unmatched junction bases numbered 11, after V lost 3 bases and J lost 8 bases. Germline V gene sequence: CDR1 KGHDR, CDR2 SFDVKD. This CDR3 has 18 amino acids. CDR3 nucleotides: TGTGCCACCAGTGATAATACCGGGACTAGCGGGAGTTGGTATGAGCAGTTCTTC. Protein product: CATSDNTGTSGSWYEQFF.

The chain couples TRBV27 to TRBJ1-1; 8 bases agree with TRBD1. After removal of 5 bases from V and 1 base from J, the junction contained 6 bases not matched to a gene. From germline, CDR1 is MNHEY and CDR2 SMNVEV (reference sequence). The CDR3 is made up of 15 amino acids. The CDR3 spells CASSPRQGWNTEAFF. In DNA form, the CDR3 reads TGTGCCAGCAGTCCTCGACAGGGGTGGAACACTGAAGCTTTCTTT.

The CDR3: CASSQSKGAHYGYTF. The CDR3 nucleotides are TGCGCCAGCAGCCAAAGCAAGGGGGCTCACTATGGCTACACCTTC. This sequence joins TRBV4-1 and TRBJ1-2, with 7 bases lining up with TRBD1. V was pared by 2 bases and J by 3 bases, with 6 bases of the junction left unmatched. Germline V gene data show CDR1 as MGHRA and CDR2 as YSYEKL. This CDR3 has 15 amino acids.

This clone was seen more than once but under ten times. Different DNA sequences within this sample yield the same CDR3. This chain uses TRBV3-1 (or the pseudogene TRBV3-2) with TRBJ1-5; D might be TRBD1 (5 bases). Looked up from germline, CDR1 is LGHDT and CDR2 is YNNKEL (reference sequence). The CDR3 covers 13 residues. Trimming stripped 0 bases from V and 5 bases from J, with 5 bases between. CDR3: CASSQDRDQPQHF. CDR3 DNA: TGTGCCAGCAGCCAAGACAGGGATCAGCCCCAGCATTTT.

In its sample, this clone was seen once. The chain couples TRBV2 to TRBJ1-5; 11 bases agree with TRBD1. The CDR3 has 14 residues. Trimming cost V 5 bases and J 7 bases; bases outside gene matches: 4. From germline, CDR1 is SNHLY and CDR2 FYNNEI. The chain's CDR3 is CASSRTGGRQPQHF. The DNA for the CDR3 is TGTGCCAGCAGTCGGACAGGGGGCAGGCAGCCCCAGCATTTT.

The rearrangement joins TRBV4-3 to TRBJ2-1; D not resolved. The germline gives CDR1 LGHNA, CDR2 YSLEER. The CDR3 is 13 residues long. The germline V and J ends were trimmed by 2 bases and 6 bases, with 8 bases remaining between them. CDR3: CASSQLSSNEQFF. The CDR3, as DNA: TGCGCCAGCAGCCAACTTAGTAGCAATGAGCAGTTCTTC.

There are a few counts of this clone. CDR3 sequence: CASSRQGANTGELFF. The CDR3 coding sequence is TGTGCCAGCAGCCGTCAGGGGGCGAACACCGGGGAGCTGTTTTTT. The chain couples TRBV5-6 to TRBJ2-2; 7 bases are a match to TRBD1. The J segment lost 0 bases and the V segment lost 4 bases, leaving 3 bases of the junction unmatched. Germline V gene lookup returns CDR1 SGHDT and CDR2 YYEEEE. This CDR3 has 15 amino acids.

The V gene is TRBV11-2, the J gene TRBJ2-1; 7 nucleotides align to TRBD2. The V and J ends lost 4 bases and 5 bases, in that order; junction bases with no gene match: 2. This CDR3 has 13 amino acids. CDR1 is SGHAT, CDR2 FQNNGV, per germline. The DNA of the CDR3 is TGTGCCAGCAGCTGGGGACTAAACAATGAGCAGTTCTTC. This encodes CASSWGLNNEQFF. The full variable domain, with the rest looked up from reference TRBV11-2 and TRBJ2-1, is EAGVAQSPRYKIIEKRQSVAFWCNPISGHATLYWYQQILGQGPKLLIQFQNNGVVDDSQLPKDRFSAERLKGVDSTLKIQPAKLEDSAVYLCASSWGLNNEQFFGPGTRLTVL.

The chain is built from TRBV6-6 and TRBJ1-5; D not resolved. Germline V gene sequence: CDR1 MNHNY, CDR2 SVGAGI (reference sequence). This CDR3 comprises 12 residues. The germline V and J ends were trimmed by 0 bases and 5 bases, with 2 bases remaining between them. The CDR3 region has the DNA TGTGCCAGCAGTTACTCCGATCAGCCCCAGCATTTT. Protein: CASSYSDQPQHF.

The rearrangement links TRBV25-1 to TRBJ1-2; 7 bases fit TRBD1. This CDR3 comprises 15 residues. CDR1 is MGHDK, CDR2 SYGVNS, per germline. After removal of 8 bases from V and 2 bases from J, the junction contained 11 bases not matched to a gene. The CDR3 nucleotides are TGTGCCAGCCGATTAAAGGGGGCACCCAACTATGGCTACACCTTC. Translation gives CASRLKGAPNYGYTF.